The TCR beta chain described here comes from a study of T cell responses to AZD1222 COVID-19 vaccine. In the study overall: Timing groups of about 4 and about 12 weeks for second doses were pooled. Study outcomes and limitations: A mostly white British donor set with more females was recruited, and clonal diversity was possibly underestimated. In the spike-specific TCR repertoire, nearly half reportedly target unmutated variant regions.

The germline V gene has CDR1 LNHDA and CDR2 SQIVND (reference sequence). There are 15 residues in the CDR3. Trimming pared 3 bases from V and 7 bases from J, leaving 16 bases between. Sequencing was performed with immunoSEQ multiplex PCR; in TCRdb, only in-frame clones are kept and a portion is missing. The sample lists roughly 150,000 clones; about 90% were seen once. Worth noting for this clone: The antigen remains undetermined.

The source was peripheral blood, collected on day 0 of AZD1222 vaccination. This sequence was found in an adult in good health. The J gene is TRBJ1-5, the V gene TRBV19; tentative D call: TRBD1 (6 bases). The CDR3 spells CASSMSWGAEQPQHF. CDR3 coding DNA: TGTGCCAGTAGTATGTCTTGGGGGGCTGAGCAGCCCCAGCATTTT.